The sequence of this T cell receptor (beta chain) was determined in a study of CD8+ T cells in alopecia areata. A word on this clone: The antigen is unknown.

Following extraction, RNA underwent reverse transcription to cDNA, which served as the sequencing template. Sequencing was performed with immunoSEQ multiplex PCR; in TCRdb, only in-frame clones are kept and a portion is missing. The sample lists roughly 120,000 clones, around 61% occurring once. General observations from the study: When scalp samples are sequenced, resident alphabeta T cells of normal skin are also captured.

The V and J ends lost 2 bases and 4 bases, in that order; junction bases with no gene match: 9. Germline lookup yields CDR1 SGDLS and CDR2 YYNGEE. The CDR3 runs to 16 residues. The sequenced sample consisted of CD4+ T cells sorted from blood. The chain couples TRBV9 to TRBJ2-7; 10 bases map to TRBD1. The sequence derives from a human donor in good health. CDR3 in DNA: TGTGCCAGCAGCGTGGGACCGGGACAGGGGATTTACGAGCAGTACTTC. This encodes CASSVGPGQGIYEQYF.